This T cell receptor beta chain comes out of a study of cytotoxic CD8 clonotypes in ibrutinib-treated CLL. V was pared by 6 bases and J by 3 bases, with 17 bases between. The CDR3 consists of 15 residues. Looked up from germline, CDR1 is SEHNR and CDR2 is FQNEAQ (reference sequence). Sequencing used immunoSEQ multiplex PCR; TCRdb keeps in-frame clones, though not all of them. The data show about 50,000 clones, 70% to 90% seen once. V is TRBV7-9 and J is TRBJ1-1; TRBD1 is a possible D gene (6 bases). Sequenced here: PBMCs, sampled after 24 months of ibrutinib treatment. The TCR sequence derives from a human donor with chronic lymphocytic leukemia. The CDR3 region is CASRDRSSYDTEAFF. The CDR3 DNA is TGTGCCAGCAGAGACAGGAGTAGTTATGACACTGAAGCTTTCTTT.